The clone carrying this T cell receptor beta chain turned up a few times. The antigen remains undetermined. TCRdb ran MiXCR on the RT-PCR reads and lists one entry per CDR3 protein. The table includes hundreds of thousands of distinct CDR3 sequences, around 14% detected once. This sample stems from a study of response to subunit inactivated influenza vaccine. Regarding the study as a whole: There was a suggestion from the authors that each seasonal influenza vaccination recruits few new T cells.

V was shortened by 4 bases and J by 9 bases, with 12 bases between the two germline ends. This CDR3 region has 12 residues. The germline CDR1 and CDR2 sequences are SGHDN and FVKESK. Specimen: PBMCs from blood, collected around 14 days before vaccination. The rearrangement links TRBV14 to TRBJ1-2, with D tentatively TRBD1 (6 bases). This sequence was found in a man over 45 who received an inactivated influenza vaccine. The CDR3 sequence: CASSRRGSSYTF. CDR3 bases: TGTGCCAGCAGCCGCAGGGGTTCCAGCTACACCTTC.